Listed below are T cell receptor beta chains from one sample, sequenced in a study of early T cells in non-severe SARS-CoV-2 infection. Each CDR3 protein gets one entry after TCRdb re-called the 5' RACE reads with MiXCR. Among fewer than 85,000 distinct CDR3 sequences listed, about an eighth were seen once. Sequenced input: whole blood. The receptor set was obtained from an adult who was a healthcare worker with PCR-confirmed SARS-CoV-2 infection or an uninfected control (not recorded which). Each CDR3 is given with its conserved first and last residue. The D gene is left open where the match is weak. Clone size is given for some rows only: seen once, a few or many times, or a class if the clone is expanded.

clone_size	d_call	v_call	j_call	cdr3_nt	cdr3_aa
once	TRBD1	TRBV7-8	TRBJ2-7	TGTGCCAGCAGCTCCCGGGGGACAGGGAAAACTTCGCACTTC	CASSSRGTGKTSHF
-	-	TRBV29-1	TRBJ1-5	TGCAGCGTCGCTTCGGACCGTGGACAGCCCCAGCATTTT	CSVASDRGQPQHF
few	-	TRBV9	TRBJ1-2	TGTGCCAGCAGCGTGTTTGGGGGTCCCTCTGGCTACACCTTC	CASSVFGGPSGYTF
many	TRBD1	TRBV12-3/TRBV12-4	TRBJ2-4	TGTGCCAGCAGTTTGGAGACAGGGTCCGTGAACATTCAGTACTTC	CASSLETGSVNIQYF
few	-	TRBV29-1	TRBJ2-5	TGCAGCGTTGTCCCCGGGACCCCCCACCGGGAGACCCAGTACTTC	CSVVPGTPHRETQYF
-	-	TRBV2	TRBJ1-1	TGTGCCAGCAGTGCTATGGACAGGAACACTGAAGCTTTCTTT	CASSAMDRNTEAFF
many	-	TRBV10-3	TRBJ2-1	TGTGCCATCGGGGGGGGCCCTCCGGAGCAGTTCTTC	CAIGGGPPEQFF
many	TRBD2	TRBV27	TRBJ2-3	TGTGCCAGCAGTTTTTTCGGGGCGGGGGGCTTCACAGATACGCAGTATTTT	CASSFFGAGGFTDTQYF
-	-	TRBV7-2	TRBJ1-6	TGTGCCAGCAGCTTAGCGCGATTGGGAGGGAATTCACCCCTCCACTTT	CASSLARLGGNSPLHF
-	-	TRBV19	TRBJ2-1	TGTGCCAGTAGGGATCAGGGGTACAATGAGCAGTTCTTC	CASRDQGYNEQFF
few	-	TRBV18	TRBJ2-2	TGTGCCAGCTCACCAAAAGGCGGAACCGGGGAGCTGTTTTTT	CASSPKGGTGELFF
many	-	TRBV3-1	TRBJ1-6	TGTGCCAGCAGCCAGGGGAAGCACTATAATTCACCCCTCCACTTT	CASSQGKHYNSPLHF
few	TRBD2	TRBV9	TRBJ2-1	TGTGCCAGCAGCGTACTAGCGGGGAGCAATGAGCAGTTCTTC	CASSVLAGSNEQFF
few	-	TRBV20-1	TRBJ2-2	TGCAGTGCTAGAGGTTCAGGGACGTCGAGGAGCGGGGAGCTGTTTTTT	CSARGSGTSRSGELFF
many	-	TRBV20-1	TRBJ2-2	TGCAGTGCTAAGTCTAGATCCGGGGAGCTGTTTTTT	CSAKSRSGELFF
many	-	TRBV5-1	TRBJ1-2	TGCGCCAGCACCCGGGACTGGAATGGCTACACCTTC	CASTRDWNGYTF
many	-	TRBV2	TRBJ1-2	TGTGCCAGCAGTGAATCCCCTGGGCAGCCGAGTGGCTACACCTTC	CASSESPGQPSGYTF
few	-	TRBV4-3	TRBJ2-7	TGCGCCAGCAGCCAGCAGGGAACCCACGAGCAGTACTTC	CASSQQGTHEQYF
many	-	TRBV7-2	TRBJ1-1	TGTGCCAGCAGCGAGCCCCGGGGAGTGAACACTGAAGCTTTCTTT	CASSEPRGVNTEAFF
-	-	TRBV6-1	TRBJ1-6	TGTGCCAGCAGTGAATCCGCATATTCACCCCTCCACTTT	CASSESAYSPLHF
few	-	TRBV7-9	TRBJ2-3	TGTGCCAGCAGCTTTTTTGCAGATACGCAGTATTTT	CASSFFADTQYF
few	-	TRBV27	TRBJ2-3	TGTGCCAGCATCAAAGAGACGGGGCCTCAGTCTACGCAGTATTTT	CASIKETGPQSTQYF
many	-	TRBV14	TRBJ2-7	TGTGCCAGCAGCACAACCCCGGACTGGCCTTTGTCCGAGCAGTACTTC	CASSTTPDWPLSEQYF
many	-	TRBV20-1	TRBJ1-2	TGCAGTGCCCCAGAGGTCTTGGTCGGAAGTTCTAACTATGGCTACACCTTC	CSAPEVLVGSSNYGYTF
-	TRBD1	TRBV27	TRBJ2-3	TGTGCCAGCAAAAAAAGGGGGCGCCCCGATACGCAGTATTTT	CASKKRGRPDTQYF
few	-	TRBV5-4	TRBJ1-1	TGTGCCAGCAGCTCGGACTTACAAAACACTGAAGCTTTCTTT	CASSSDLQNTEAFF
-	-	TRBV6-6	TRBJ1-2	TGTGCCAGCAGTTACGTACCTAACTATGGCTACACCTTC	CASSYVPNYGYTF
-	-	TRBV30	TRBJ1-1	TGTGCCTGGAATCGAGGAGAGAACACTGAAGCTTTCTTT	CAWNRGENTEAFF
many	TRBD2	TRBV10-1	TRBJ2-1	TGCGCCAGCAGCCACGGGACTAGCGGGGGGCCGCGGTACAATGAGCAGTTCTTC	CASSHGTSGGPRYNEQFF
-	-	TRBV7-9	TRBJ2-1	TGTGCCAGCAGCTTACAAACGACGAATTACTACAATGAGCAGTTCTTC	CASSLQTTNYYNEQFF
few	TRBD2	TRBV7-8	TRBJ2-5	TGTGCCAGCAGCCGTCGGCTAGCGGGGGGAACCGTAGAGACCCAGTACTTC	CASSRRLAGGTVETQYF
-	TRBD1	TRBV7-2	TRBJ1-1	TGTGCCAGCAGCTTTGACAGGGCCAGGGGGACTGAAGCTTTCTTT	CASSFDRARGTEAFF
-	-	TRBV27	TRBJ2-5	TGTGCCAGCATGACAGGGAGGGGGACCCAGTACTTC	CASMTGRGTQYF
many	-	TRBV7-9	TRBJ2-1	TGTGCCAGCAGTTCATCAGGGGCGGCGCGGGACTCCTACAATGAGCAGTTCTTC	CASSSSGAARDSYNEQFF
many	TRBD1	TRBV5-6	TRBJ2-5	TGTGCCAGCAGCTTCCAGGGGGTAGGGCGAGAGACCCAGTACTTC	CASSFQGVGRETQYF
many	TRBD2	TRBV28	TRBJ2-3	TGTGCCAGCAGCCACCGGGGAGCGGGGGGGTCAAGAGATACGCAGTATTTT	CASSHRGAGGSRDTQYF
-	-	TRBV12-3/TRBV12-4	TRBJ1-2	TGTGCCAGCAGTTTAGCGTCGGGCCGGCAGCCTCCAAAAACCCGTCTGGCTAACTATGGCTACACCTTC	CASSLASGRQPPKTRLANYGYTF
many	TRBD2	TRBV11-2	TRBJ2-5	TGTGCCAGCAGCTTACGTCTAGCGGGGTCTTTGCAGACCCAGTACTTC	CASSLRLAGSLQTQYF
-	-	TRBV20-1	TRBJ1-2	TGCAGTGCTTCAATTTATGGCTACACCTTC	CSASIYGYTF
few	-	TRBV29-1	TRBJ2-3	TGCACCACCTCATGGGGTAGGGCGGATACGCAGTATTTT	CTTSWGRADTQYF